This TCR beta chain stems from a study of cytomegalovirus exposure and HLA in healthy donors. Study-level points and caveats: Immune exposure information comprised only CMV serostatus. According to an earlier analysis, most TCR beta V segments yielded productive rearrangements about 87% or about 30% of the time.

CDR1 SGHRS and CDR2 YFSETQ come from the germline V gene. Trimming took 1 base from V and 6 from J, leaving 7 bases between them. The CDR3 has 12 amino acids. Points on this clone: What it binds is unknown.

Primers included in the PCR were 60 Vbeta and 13 Jbeta primers. Assay used: immunoSEQ multiplex PCR; TCRdb lists only in-frame clones, some missing. The sample includes roughly 97,000 clones, 76% of them seen just once. The source of this sequence is a woman aged 18 to 35 in good health and CMV-seropositive. The sequenced sample consisted of PBMCs. The rearrangement joins TRBV5-1 to TRBJ1-2; perhaps TRBD1 as D (5 bases). In nucleotides, the CDR3 is TGCGCCAGCAGCTTGCGGGGGGATGGCTACACCTTC. The encoded protein is CASSLRGDGYTF.